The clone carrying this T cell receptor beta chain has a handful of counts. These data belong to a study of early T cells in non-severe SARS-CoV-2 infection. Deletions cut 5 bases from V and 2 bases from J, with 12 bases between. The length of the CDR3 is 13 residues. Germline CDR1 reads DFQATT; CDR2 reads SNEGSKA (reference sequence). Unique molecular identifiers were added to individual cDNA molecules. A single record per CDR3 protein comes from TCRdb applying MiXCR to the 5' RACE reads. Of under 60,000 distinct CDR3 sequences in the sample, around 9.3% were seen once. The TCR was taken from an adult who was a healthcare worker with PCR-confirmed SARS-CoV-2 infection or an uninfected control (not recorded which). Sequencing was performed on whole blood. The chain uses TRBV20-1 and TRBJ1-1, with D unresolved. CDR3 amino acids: CSALGGINTEAFF. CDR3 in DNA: TGCAGTGCTCTCGGAGGGATTAACACTGAAGCTTTCTTT.